The clone carrying this TCR beta chain showed up many times. Its antigen is unknown. TCRdb analysed the reads with MiXCR anew, one entry per CDR3 protein. The repertoire holds about 920,000 distinct CDR3 sequences, with about a third as singletons. This specimen comes from a study of T cell repertoires in cytomegalovirus infection. With 4 bases clipped from V and 0 bases from J, the junction kept 4 bases outside the gene matches. The CDR3 loop spans 18 amino acids. This rearrangement joins TRBV12-3 or TRBV12-4 to TRBJ2-1, with 15 bases that match TRBD2. This receptor was obtained from a human donor in good health (CMV status not recorded). Some clones in this sample may be carry-over from other donors' samples. The material was cultured CD8+ T cells from PBMCs, obtained from culture after CMV antigen stimulation. The CDR3 protein is CASSWGLAGGHSYNEQFF. The CDR3 nucleotides are TGTGCCAGCAGTTGGGGACTAGCGGGGGGCCACTCCTACAATGAGCAGTTCTTC.